This is a list of T cell receptor beta chains from one sample in a study of Tregs in tolerant kidney transplant recipients. Clones were sequenced by immunoSEQ multiplex PCR, and TCRdb holds only the in-frame ones, with some missing. The table lists tens of thousands of clones, approximately 94% of them singletons. Specimen: CD4+ T cells from blood, collected before the transplant. The receptors originated from a human donor who received a combined kidney and bone marrow transplant. Both conserved end residues are part of each CDR3. The D gene is left open where the match is weak. A row's size may be missing; if present it is once, few, many or a size class.

d_call	j_call	v_call	clone_size	cdr3_nt	cdr3_aa
TRBD2	TRBJ2-3	TRBV19	once	TGTGCCAGTAGTATGGGGCGGGAGGGCCTTAGTACGCAGTATTTT	CASSMGREGLSTQYF
-	TRBJ2-3	TRBV7-2	-	TGTGCCAGCAGCTTTGCAGGGCAGGACACAGATACGCAGTATTTT	CASSFAGQDTDTQYF
-	TRBJ2-7	TRBV7-9	once	TGTGCCAGCAGCCCAGGAGGGGCCTCGAGTAATCGTCTGGACGAGCAGTACTTC	CASSPGGASSNRLDEQYF
-	TRBJ2-3	TRBV5-1	once	TGCGCCAGCAGACCCACAGGGAGCACAGATACGCAGTATTTT	CASRPTGSTDTQYF
TRBD1	TRBJ1-5	TRBV19	once	TGTGCCAGTAGCCATCCCTCCAGGGGGACGAGGAATCAGCCCCAGCATTTT	CASSHPSRGTRNQPQHF
-	TRBJ2-7	TRBV2	-	TGTGCCGGATCCTTCGGGTACGAGCAGTACTTC	CAGSFGYEQYF
TRBD2	TRBJ2-3	TRBV5-4	-	TGTGCCAGCAGCTTTGGGGCTAGCGGGAGAGGAGGGACAGATACGCAGTATTTT	CASSFGASGRGGTDTQYF
TRBD2	TRBJ2-7	TRBV5-1	-	TGCGCCAGCAGCCACGGACTAGCGGGGGGATACGAGCAGTACTTC	CASSHGLAGGYEQYF
-	TRBJ1-5	TRBV7-2	once	TGTGCCAGCAGCTCTAGGACTGCCAAGGAGGCCCAGCATTTT	CASSSRTAKEAQHF
TRBD1	TRBJ1-5	TRBV10-3	-	TGTGCCATCAGTGAAGGGACAGAAAGCAATCAGCCCCAGCATTTT	CAISEGTESNQPQHF
TRBD2	TRBJ2-1	TRBV15	-	TGTGCCACCAGCCACCTAGCGGGGAGGGACAATGAGCAGTTCTTC	CATSHLAGRDNEQFF
-	TRBJ1-1	TRBV19	-	TGTGCCAGTAGTATAAGACAGGATCCTGAAGCTTTCTTT	CASSIRQDPEAFF
-	TRBJ2-1	TRBV7-3	once	TGTGCCAGCAGCTTAGGCTTTGGTGATCTTCGGTTCTTC	CASSLGFGDLRFF
TRBD1	TRBJ2-3	TRBV2	-	TGTGCCAGCAGTGGAGCACGGACAGGGAGCACAGATACGCAGTATTTT	CASSGARTGSTDTQYF
TRBD2	TRBJ2-5	TRBV10-3	-	TGTGCCATCAGTGGGACTAGCGGGAAGGGAACAGAGACCCAGTACTTC	CAISGTSGKGTETQYF
TRBD2	TRBJ2-7	TRBV7-2	-	TGTGCCAGCAGCTTTGGGACTAGCGGCTCCTACGAGCAGTACTTC	CASSFGTSGSYEQYF
-	TRBJ1-6	TRBV5-1	once	TGCGCCAGCAGCTTAGACACGAAGAGTGAAAATTCACCCCTCCACTTT	CASSLDTKSENSPLHF
-	TRBJ1-3	TRBV4-3	-	TGCGCCAGCAGCCAAACAGGAACGGGAAACACCATATATTTT	CASSQTGTGNTIYF
TRBD2	TRBJ2-3	TRBV7-2	once	TGTGCCAGCAGCTTATTGGGGACTAGCGGACGCACAGATACGCAGTATTTT	CASSLLGTSGRTDTQYF
-	TRBJ1-4	TRBV5-5	-	TGTGCCAGCAGGACGACCTACTCGGGTGAAAAACTGTTTTTT	CASRTTYSGEKLFF
TRBD1	TRBJ2-2	TRBV27	-	TGTGCCAGCAGTTCCACGTCCAGGGGGTGGGGGACCGGGGAGCTGTTTTTT	CASSSTSRGWGTGELFF
-	TRBJ1-5	TRBV27	-	TGTGCCAGCAGTTCGATGTGGCTGGGGGGTCAGCCCCAGCATTTT	CASSSMWLGGQPQHF
-	TRBJ2-2	TRBV4-3	-	TGCGCCAGCAGCGACCTGGGACTCCGAAAGGCCGGGGAGCTGTTTTTT	CASSDLGLRKAGELFF
-	TRBJ2-5	TRBV27	-	TGTGCCAGCAGTTTATGGTCGGCCGGGAAAGAGACCCAGTACTTC	CASSLWSAGKETQYF
TRBD2	TRBJ2-1	TRBV10-3	-	TGTGCCATCAGTCCCGGGACTAGAGGGAGCTTGGGTGAGCAGTTCTTC	CAISPGTRGSLGEQFF
TRBD2	TRBJ2-1	TRBV5-1	-	TGCGCCAGCAGCGGGGGGACTAGCGGCTCCTACAATGAGCAGTTCTTC	CASSGGTSGSYNEQFF
-	TRBJ1-2	TRBV6-4	-	TGTGCCAGCTCCAGGGCCTATGGCTACACCTTC	CASSRAYGYTF
-	TRBJ1-5	TRBV27	-	TGTGCCAGCAGTTTAAGGACAGATAGCAATCAGCCCCAGCATTTT	CASSLRTDSNQPQHF
TRBD1	TRBJ2-5	TRBV10-2	-	TGCGCCAGCAAAGACAGGGGGAGTTATCGGACCCAGTACTTC	CASKDRGSYRTQYF
-	TRBJ2-5	TRBV28	-	TGTGCCAGCAGCCCGATAAGACTCGACCAAGAGACCCAGTACTTC	CASSPIRLDQETQYF
TRBD2	TRBJ2-7	TRBV7-8	-	TGTGCCAGCAGCTTAGAGTGGTTAGCGGGGGGTGGGGAGCAGTACTTC	CASSLEWLAGGGEQYF
TRBD1	TRBJ1-5	TRBV30	once	TGTGCCTGGAGTGCAGACAGGGGTCAGCCCCAGCATTTT	CAWSADRGQPQHF
TRBD2	TRBJ2-1	TRBV10-3	-	TGTGCCATCAGTGAGTTTGGCGGGAGTATCGACAATGAGCAGTTCTTC	CAISEFGGSIDNEQFF
-	TRBJ2-7	TRBV12-5	-	TGTGCTAGTGGACTGATGTACGAGCAGTACTTC	CASGLMYEQYF
-	TRBJ2-6	TRBV5-1	-	TGCGCCAGCAGCTTCACGGGGGAAATCTCTGGGGCCAACGTCCTGACTTTC	CASSFTGEISGANVLTF
-	TRBJ2-2	TRBV28	-	TGTGCCAGCAGAATCGCGGGACGGATGAACACCGGGGAGCTGTTTTTT	CASRIAGRMNTGELFF
TRBD1	TRBJ2-5	TRBV7-9	-	TGTGCCAGCAGCCCCGGGACAGGGGGCTGGCGAGAGACCCAGTACTTC	CASSPGTGGWRETQYF
-	TRBJ2-7	TRBV28	-	TGTGCCAGCAGTTTACGGACAAGCGAGCAGTACTTC	CASSLRTSEQYF
-	TRBJ2-4	TRBV7-2	-	TGTGCCAGCAGCTTAGGACTAGATGTAGCCAAAAACATTCAGTACTTC	CASSLGLDVAKNIQYF
-	TRBJ2-6	TRBV28	-	TGTGCCAGCAGCTCTATATTCTCTGGGGCCAACGTCCTGACTTTC	CASSSIFSGANVLTF
-	TRBJ1-2	TRBV5-1	-	TGCGCCAGCAGAAATGACAGAAACTATGGCTACACCTTC	CASRNDRNYGYTF
-	TRBJ1-5	TRBV19	-	TGTGCCAGTAGTATATTGGACAGTCCCAATCAGCCCCAGCATTTT	CASSILDSPNQPQHF
-	TRBJ2-7	TRBV19	-	TGTGCCACCAGGGAAACCGGCCTCTACGAGCAGTACTTC	CATRETGLYEQYF
TRBD2	TRBJ2-7	TRBV10-3	-	TGTGCCATCAGTGAGCCTAGCGGGGCATTTAGCGCCGAGCAGTACTTC	CAISEPSGAFSAEQYF
-	TRBJ2-7	TRBV6-5	-	TGTGCCAGCAGTAATCGGGGATTCTACGAGCAGTACTTC	CASSNRGFYEQYF
-	TRBJ2-7	TRBV19	-	TGTGCCAGTAGTATATGGGGACAAGGAATGTACGAGCAGTACTTC	CASSIWGQGMYEQYF
-	TRBJ1-1	TRBV7-3	-	TGTGCCAGCAGCTTATGGGGAGGCGGGGGGAACACTGAAGCTTTCTTT	CASSLWGGGGNTEAFF
TRBD1	TRBJ2-7	TRBV6-6	few	TGTGCCAGCTCCCCTACCCGGGACAGGGACCACGAGCAGTACTTC	CASSPTRDRDHEQYF
-	TRBJ2-5	TRBV7-2	-	TGTGCCAGCAGCTCGACAGTTGCGGTGACCCAGTACTTC	CASSSTVAVTQYF
TRBD2	TRBJ2-7	TRBV7-6	-	TGTGCCAGCGGCCCATCTAGCGGGGGGACCTACGAGCAGTACTTC	CASGPSSGGTYEQYF
-	TRBJ2-3	TRBV7-9	once	TGTGCCAGCAGCTTAGCCCTTACAGATACGCAGTATTTT	CASSLALTDTQYF
TRBD1	TRBJ2-2	TRBV6-5	once	TGTGCCAGCAGACCCACAGGGGGCGGGGAGCTGTTTTTT	CASRPTGGGELFF
-	TRBJ2-2	TRBV5-1	-	TGCGCCAGCAGCGGGACACTTTCTGCCGGGGAGCTGTTTTTT	CASSGTLSAGELFF
TRBD1	TRBJ1-5	TRBV19	-	TGTGCCAGTAGTATCTCGGGTTTGTGGGACCACAGGGGGGTAGGTCAGCCCCAGCATTTT	CASSISGLWDHRGVGQPQHF
-	TRBJ2-3	TRBV7-2	-	TGTGCCAGCAGCCGACAGGCCGCCCCCACAGATACGCAGTATTTT	CASSRQAAPTDTQYF